This T cell receptor (beta chain) stems from a study of blood T cell repertoires in COVID-19. Repertoires were generated with immunoSEQ multiplex PCR, while TCRdb's copy carries only in-frame clones and drops some. The sample comprises 150,000 to 200,000 clones, about 80% of which are singletons, and around 3.7% rests with the top ten. Trimming removed 4 bases at V and 4 bases at J, with 17 bases between. CDR1 is SGHRS and CDR2 is YFSETQ in the germline V gene. The CDR3 covers 15 residues. Two consecutive negative NP/OP PCR tests, clearance, or resolved symptoms defined Cohort 3 recovery. The chain carries TRBV5-1 and TRBJ1-2, with no clear D. Sequencing was done on a sample of PBMCs or T cells enriched from blood (not recorded which). This sequence was found in a woman aged 60-70 years who had recovered from COVID-19. CDR3 sequence (DNA): TGCGCCAGCAGCCCTCGAAGGGAGCGCGGCTATGGCTACACCTTC. This codes for CASSPRRERGYGYTF.